A selection of T cell receptor beta chains follows, all from one sample in a study of shared clonotypes between healthy human individuals. The table came from immunoSEQ multiplex PCR; TCRdb's copy has only in-frame clones and leaves some out. The sample shows 1,500,000 or so clones, about 98.5% of them seen only once. What was sequenced was naive CD4+ T cells sorted from blood. The receptors come from a man between 25 and 39 years old in good health. Each CDR3 is given with its conserved first and last residue.

V gene: TRBV27; CDR3 protein: CASSPWTGGNNQPQHF
V gene: TRBV19; CDR3 protein: CASSIGRSYEQYF
V gene: TRBV29-1; CDR3 protein: CSVSGRLNPNVLTF
V gene: TRBV14; CDR3 protein: CASSQVVGGYEQFF
V gene: TRBV4-3; CDR3 protein: CASSQVPRNRDNEQFF
V gene: TRBV7-9; CDR3 protein: CASSRRELTDTQYF
V gene: TRBV6-5; CDR3 protein: CASSYRAGRVGKLFF
V gene: TRBV19; CDR3 protein: CASSRWTDIQETQYF
V gene: TRBV2; CDR3 protein: CASKGSFMNTEAFF
V gene: TRBV5-1; CDR3 protein: CASSLAFAGMADTQYF
V gene: TRBV18; CDR3 protein: CASSPRGGANTGELFF
V gene: TRBV18; CDR3 protein: CASSSLSNTEAFF
V gene: TRBV4-1; CDR3 protein: CASSQGLAGLNEQFF
V gene: TRBV12-5; CDR3 protein: CASGLSRQGNNTGELFF
V gene: TRBV19; CDR3 protein: CASSKARLAGFHQETQYF
V gene: TRBV4-2; CDR3 protein: CASSQGGQGSYEQYF